This TCR beta chain stems from a study of Graves' ophthalmopathy and Graves' hyperthyroidism. Findings and limits, study-wide: Most expanded clonotypes in thyroid above 0.001 frequency also showed up in blood.

The CDR3 loop spans 18 amino acids. Trimming cost V 0 bases and J 0 bases; bases outside gene matches: 6. CDR1 and CDR2 (germline): ENHRY, SYGVKD. Amplified TCR beta CDR3 regions were obtained using RNA transcripts as template. A first-round RT-PCR used HTBI primers, followed by a second-round multiplex PCR. Each CDR3 protein is one row after TCRdb ran MiXCR on the multiplex PCR reads. The sample holds hundreds of thousands of distinct CDR3 sequences, under 25% seen once. This clonotype has at least ten counts. Antigen unknown. Certain patients were not enrolled. These were patients with other autoimmune diseases, uncontrolled infections, pregnancy or lactation.

The sequence was obtained from a woman under 30 with stable Graves' hyperthyroidism. This chain connects TRBV10-3 to TRBJ2-3, with 10 nucleotides matching TRBD2. The specimen was peripheral blood. CDR3 residues: CAISESSGGGRSTDTQYF. The CDR3 region has the DNA TGTGCCATCAGTGAGTCGAGCGGGGGGGGACGCAGCACAGATACGCAGTATTTT.